This passage covers 30 T cell receptor beta chains from one sample sequenced in a study of regulatory T cells in long-lasting Graves disease. Time point given: newly diagnosed GD, antithyroid drugs for less than 3 months. PBMC RNA served as the TCR library source. With iRepertoire HTBI primers and Arm-PCR of CDR3 regions, TCR beta libraries were built. MiXCR, run by TCRdb on the multiplex PCR reads, gives a single entry per CDR3 protein. The table lists approximately 400,000 distinct CDR3 sequences, less than 20% of them singletons, with approximately 21% in the top ten. The material was peripheral blood mononuclear cells (PBMCs), obtained at new diagnosis, from a patient treated with antithyroid drugs. Source of these receptors: a female donor with Graves disease.

The chain carries TRBV18 and TRBJ2-5; TRBD2 agrees at 7 bases. Germline V gene data show CDR1 as KGHSH and CDR2 as LQKENI. CDR3 length equals 15 residues. With V trimmed by 3 bases and J by 1 base, 5 bases remained unmatched. CDR3 nucleotide sequence: TGTGCCAGCTCACCTTCTAGCGGAAGCCAAGAGACCCAGTACTTC. Translating it yields CASSPSSGSQETQYF.

This clonotype was seen a few times. The rearrangement links TRBV6-2 or TRBV6-3 to TRBJ2-7; D is unresolved. The germline gives CDR1 MNHEY, CDR2 SVGEGT. The CDR3 sequence is 12 residues long. V was cut by 8 bases and J by 2 bases, with 10 bases left in between. CDR3 DNA: TGTGCCAGCGCCCGGACCACCTACGAGCAGTACTTC. It codes for CASARTTYEQYF.

This chain uses TRBV27 with TRBJ2-4; D is perhaps TRBD1 (6 bases). The CDR3 is 13 amino acids. Per germline, CDR1 MNHEY and CDR2 SMNVEV (reference sequence). V lost 4 bases and J lost 7, with 11 bases in between. CDR3 in DNA: TGTGCCAGCAGTTGGGACAACGCGAACATTCAGTACTTC. This translates into CASSWDNANIQYF.

In its sample, this clonotype was seen many times. The rearrangement uses TRBV5-1 and TRBJ1-1; the D is unclear. The CDR3 is 12 amino acids. Trimming took 5 bases from V and 1 from J, leaving 6 bases between them. From germline, CDR1 is SGHRS and CDR2 YFSETQ. The CDR3 here is CASRWGNTEAFF. The CDR3 nucleotides read TGCGCCAGCAGATGGGGGAACACTGAAGCTTTCTTT.

Turning to this clonotype: A junction boundary mismatches the germline segment, possibly from a read error. The rearrangement links TRBV5-1 to TRBJ1-1; tentatively, D is TRBD1 (6 bases). The CDR3 is 14 residues long. CDR1 is SGHRS and CDR2 is YFSETQ in the germline V gene. CDR3 protein: CASRTDLLNTEAFF. In DNA, the CDR3 is TGCGCAAGCAGGACAGACCTCCTGAACACTGAAGCTTTCTTT. The entire variable domain, with the rest obtained from reference TRBV5-1 and TRBJ1-1, is as follows: KAGVTQTPRYLIKTRGQQVTLSCSPISGHRSVSWYQQTPGQGLQFLFEYFSETQRNKGNFPGRFSGRQFSNSRSEMNVSTLELGDSALYLCASRTDLLNTEAFFGQGTRLTVV.

In this sample, this clonotype turned up many times. The genes are TRBV18 and TRBJ1-5; possible D gene TRBD1, 5 bases. Trimming removed 2 bases at V and 6 bases at J, with 14 bases between. The germline CDR1 and CDR2 sequences are KGHSH and LQKENI. The CDR3 has 15 residues. CDR3 sequence: CASSPSGGRGQPQHF. Written as DNA, the CDR3 is TGTGCCAGCTCACCATCGGGGGGAAGGGGTCAGCCCCAGCATTTT.

This clonotype turned up a few times. A read error is likely, as this CDR3 ends without the conserved phenylalanine or tryptophan. The CDR3 region has the DNA TGTGCCAGCAGTGGCATACGAAAGAACACTGAAGCTTTCCTT. This sequence encodes CASSGIRKNTEAFL. The chain combines TRBV2 with TRBJ1-1; D unclear. The germline V gene encodes CDR1 SNHLY and CDR2 FYNNEI. With 4 bases removed from V and 1 base from J, the gap between germline ends came to 10 bases. The CDR3 contains 14 residues.

This clonotype was observed a few times. Being one base from a much bigger clone, this may be a read error. CDR3 coding DNA: TGTGCCAGCAGCGGATACCGGGACAACCCTACCGACTGTGGCTACACCTTC. This encodes CASSGYRDNPTDCGYTF. The chain couples TRBV9 to TRBJ1-2; TRBD1 is a possible D gene (6 bases). Germline-derived CDR1 and CDR2 are SGDLS and YYNGEE. V gave up 3 bases and J gave up 7 bases, with 25 bases separating them. The CDR3 length is 17 residues.

This clonotype has at least ten counts. The chain joins TRBV5-1 to TRBJ2-3, with 8 bases aligning to TRBD2. Trimming took 5 bases from V and 0 from J; bases not matched to a gene: 23. Germline CDR1 and CDR2: SGHRS and YFSETQ. The CDR3 extends over 21 amino acids. The CDR3 spells CASRKREPLMTVITSTDTQYF. DNA of the CDR3: TGCGCCAGCAGAAAGCGGGAGCCCCTAATGACCGTTATCACTAGCACAGATACGCAGTATTTT.

The V gene is TRBV7-9, the J gene TRBJ2-2; tentatively, D is TRBD1 or TRBD2 (5 bases each). This CDR3 is 14 amino acids long. Germline CDR1 is SEHNR and CDR2 is FQNEAQ (reference sequence). Trimming removed 6 bases at V and 5 bases at J, with 13 bases between. The CDR3: CASSYGDQTGELFF. The CDR3 nucleotides are TGTGCCAGCAGTTACGGGGACCAAACCGGGGAGCTGTTTTTT.

In its sample, this clonotype was seen a few times. The CDR3 DNA reads as TGTGCCAGCAGTTACTCGACAAGTACTGAAGCTTTCTTT. Translated: CASSYSTSTEAFF. The gene calls are TRBV6-5 and TRBJ1-1; D not certain. The CDR3 length is 13 residues. Germline values: CDR1 MNHEY, CDR2 SVGAGI. V was clipped by 0 bases and J by 5 bases, with 7 bases between them.

This clonotype appeared a few times. The chain joins TRBV20-1 to TRBJ2-1, with 9 bases aligning to TRBD2. The CDR3 is made up of 15 amino acids. Germline CDR1 reads DFQATT; CDR2 reads SNEGSKA (reference sequence). V shed 4 bases, J shed 2 bases, and the junction held 6 bases outside the gene matches. The DNA for the CDR3 is TGCAGTGCTACCTTAGCGGGAGCCCCCTACAATGAGCAGTTCTTC. Translation: CSATLAGAPYNEQFF.

This clonotype was observed at least ten times. The chain recombines TRBV29-1 with TRBJ1-1, with D perhaps matching TRBD1 (5 bases). Germline values: CDR1 SQVTM, CDR2 ANQGSEA. V dropped 4 bases and J dropped 0 bases, with 18 bases sitting between them. CDR3 length: 16 residues. The CDR3, as DNA: TGCAGCGTTGCCTCCGGGGCCCCATCTATGAACACTGAAGCTTTCTTT. This codes for CSVASGAPSMNTEAFF.

This clonotype was recorded at least ten times. The V gene is TRBV6-2 or TRBV6-3, the J gene TRBJ1-6, with TRBD1 identical over 7 bases. Germline CDR1 reads MNHEY; CDR2 reads SVGEGT. V lost 2 bases to trimming and J lost 4 bases; unmatched junction nucleotides: 5. This CDR3 region has 16 residues. CDR3 sequence (DNA): TGTGCCAGCAGTTACCCTATGACAGGGTATAATTCACCCCTCCACTTT. It encodes CASSYPMTGYNSPLHF.

This clonotype was seen ten or more times. The rearrangement joins TRBV10-3 to TRBJ1-4; TRBD1 matches 7 bases. The CDR3 runs to 16 residues. In germline, CDR1 is ENHRY, CDR2 SYGVKD. With V trimmed by 6 bases and J by 5 bases, 12 bases remained unmatched. The CDR3 region has the DNA TGTGCCATCAGCGACCTTAAGGGGGCATGGAATGAAAAACTGTTTTTT. Its translation is CAISDLKGAWNEKLFF.

J is TRBJ1-2 and V is TRBV9; possible D gene TRBD1, 6 bases. Deletions cut 2 bases from V and 2 bases from J, with 13 bases between. Germline loops: CDR1 SGDLS, CDR2 YYNGEE. The CDR3 has 15 residues. The CDR3 sequence: CASSVGGHPNYGYTF. In DNA, the CDR3 is TGTGCCAGCAGCGTTGGGGGACATCCAAACTATGGCTACACCTTC.

Ten or more counts support this clonotype. In DNA, the CDR3 is TGTGCCAGCAGCGATTGGGGACAGAGCACAGATACGCAGTATTTT. Protein product: CASSDWGQSTDTQYF. The genes are TRBV5-6 and TRBJ2-3; 7 bases match TRBD1. The CDR3 extends over 15 amino acids. Germline V gene lookup returns CDR1 SGHDT and CDR2 YYEEEE. Trimming removed 4 bases from V and 0 bases from J; junction bases left unmatched: 5.

The chain uses TRBV6-1 and TRBJ1-1; D is uncertain. There are 14 residues in the CDR3. V was trimmed by 4 bases and J by 5 bases, leaving 14 bases between them. Germline CDR1 is MNHNS and CDR2 is SASEGT. As DNA, the CDR3 is TGTGCCAGCAGTGCCACGTCGGGAGGGACTGAAGCTTTCTTT. Encoded protein: CASSATSGGTEAFF.

This chain uses TRBV9 with TRBJ1-1; D not certain. Germline values: CDR1 SGDLS, CDR2 YYNGEE. Trimming left V 4 bases short and J 1 base short, with 11 bases between. The CDR3 has 14 residues. In nucleotides, the CDR3 is TGTGCCAGCAGCCTACACCTGGAGAACACTGAAGCTTTCTTT. Its translation is CASSLHLENTEAFF.

At least ten counts were recorded for this clonotype. The chain joins TRBV2 to TRBJ1-2; D might be TRBD1 (5 bases). Germline CDR1 and CDR2: SNHLY and FYNNEI. The CDR3 extends over 14 amino acids. With 3 bases removed from V and 6 bases from J, the gap between germline ends came to 14 bases. The CDR3 sequence is CASSDRPGTNGYTF. In DNA, the CDR3 is TGTGCCAGCAGTGACCGGCCAGGGACCAATGGCTACACCTTC.

This clonotype was observed a few times. The chain joins TRBV6-2 or TRBV6-3 to TRBJ1-1; D not certain. Per the germline V gene, CDR1 is MNHEY and CDR2 is SVGEGT. The CDR3 loop spans 12 amino acids. The germline V and J ends were trimmed by 0 bases and 7 bases, with 6 bases remaining between them. The CDR3 DNA follows: TGTGCCAGCAGTTACTCCGGACTTGAAGCTTTCTTT. Its protein product is CASSYSGLEAFF.

This clonotype was seen repeatedly, ten times or more. The chain carries TRBV20-1 and TRBJ1-1, with unresolved D. V was shortened by 6 bases and J by 2 bases, with 13 bases between the two germline ends. This CDR3 is 13 amino acids long. Germline values: CDR1 DFQATT, CDR2 SNEGSKA (reference sequence). As DNA, the CDR3 is TGCAGTGCCCCCCCCCCAGGAAACACTGAAGCTTTCTTT. It codes for CSAPPPGNTEAFF.

This clonotype was found a few times. This may stem from a read error, because a much larger clone lies one nucleotide away. CDR3 DNA: TGTGCCTGGAGGTTATCCGGCAATCAGCCCCAGCATTTT. Translation: CAWRLSGNQPQHF. The chain links TRBV30 to TRBJ1-5; D gene uncertain. Germline assignment: CDR1 GTSNPN and CDR2 SVGIG (reference sequence). V gave up 3 bases and J gave up 2 bases, with 8 bases separating them. The CDR3 totals 13 residues. Combining the CDR3 with reference TRBV30 and TRBJ1-5 gives the whole variable domain SQTIHQWPATLVQPVGSPLSLECTVEGTSNPNLYWYRQAAGRGLQLLFYSVGIGQISSEVPQNLSASRPQDRQFILSSKKLLLSDSGFYLCAWRLSGNQPQHFGDGTRLSIL.

This clonotype has a count of ten or more. The V call is TRBV12-3 or TRBV12-4, the J call TRBJ1-1; 7 nucleotides line up with TRBD1. J lost 1 base, V lost 5 bases, and 10 bases had no gene match. The CDR3 is 16 amino acids. CDR3 loop: CASSHPPGTANTEAFF. Written as DNA, the CDR3 is TGTGCCAGCAGTCATCCTCCCGGGACAGCGAACACTGAAGCTTTCTTT.

This chain links TRBV25-1 with TRBJ2-5; 10 bases fit TRBD2. CDR1 and CDR2 from the germline V gene are MGHDK and SYGVNS. The CDR3 runs 15 residues. Germline trimming cut 5 bases from V and 4 bases from J; bases unmatched to any gene: 7. CDR3 loop: CASSQKAGGGETQYF. The CDR3 DNA follows: TGTGCCAGCAGTCAGAAAGCGGGGGGGGGAGAGACCCAGTACTTC.

This clonotype showed up many times. This rearrangement joins TRBV7-6 to TRBJ2-1, with D perhaps TRBD1 or TRBD2 (5 bases each). V was pared by 5 bases and J by 6 bases, with 17 bases between. The germline CDR1 and CDR2 sequences are SGHVS and FNYEAQ. The CDR3 runs 15 residues. Here the CDR3 DNA reads TGTGCCAGCAGCCGACGGGACGGCTACGTCAATGAGCAGTTCTTC. This gives the protein CASSRRDGYVNEQFF.

The DNA of the CDR3 is TGCGCCAGCAGCTTGATTTCGATGTATGGCTACACCTTC. Residues: CASSLISMYGYTF. The V call is TRBV5-1, the J call TRBJ1-2; D remains unclear. This CDR3 is built from 13 residues. Deletions cut 1 base from V and 5 bases from J, with 9 bases between. Germline V gene data show CDR1 as SGHRS and CDR2 as YFSETQ.

This clonotype was observed at least ten times. The CDR3: CASTRTPQKNTEAFF. The CDR3, as DNA: TGTGCCAGCACCCGAACCCCACAGAAGAACACTGAAGCTTTCTTT. This chain uses TRBV27 with TRBJ1-1; D gene uncertain. The germline V gene encodes CDR1 MNHEY and CDR2 SMNVEV (reference sequence). Trimming took off 7 bases at V and 1 base at J, with 16 bases between the two ends. The CDR3 is 15 residues long.

The genes are TRBV4-1 and TRBJ1-5; TRBD1 matches at 8 bases. V lost 2 bases and J lost 0; bases outside the gene matches: 3. This CDR3 region has 16 residues. The germline V gene has CDR1 MGHRA and CDR2 YSYEKL. The CDR3 DNA reads as TGCGCCAGCAGCCAACTAGACAGGGGTAGCAATCAGCCCCAGCATTTT. As protein: CASSQLDRGSNQPQHF.

In its sample, this clonotype was seen many times. The gene calls are TRBV6-5 and TRBJ1-1, with D tentatively TRBD1 (6 bases). Per germline, CDR1 MNHEY and CDR2 SVGAGI. The CDR3 is made up of 13 amino acids. V dropped 4 bases and J dropped 6 bases, with 12 bases sitting between them. The DNA for the CDR3 is TGTGCCAGCAGTTTAAACAGGGTATCTGAAGCTTTCTTT. Its translation: CASSLNRVSEAFF.